These 2 T cell receptor beta chains were sequenced from one sample in a study of response to subunit inactivated influenza vaccine listed by TCRdb under 2018. The library was obtained by RT-PCR. TCRdb shows the sequencer as Illumina HiSeq 2500. TCRdb reworked the public reads: Q25 trimming with fastp, MiXCR clone assembly, productive beta chains retained. Every distinct CDR3 protein forms one entry, paired with its most common genes and DNA. This sample has a few hundred thousand distinct CDR3 sequences in its table, and about a fifth of those were observed once. Of the sample, roughly 10% falls within the top ten clones. The material sequenced was PBMCs from blood, taken 21 months after vaccination. The receptors originated from a man aged 50-75 years who received an inactivated influenza vaccine. Donor details come from another sample of the same person, matched by shared clones.

This clonotype was seen a single time. The conserved phenylalanine or tryptophan normally closing the CDR3 is absent here, so this likely arose from a read error. The gene calls are TRBV4-3 and TRBJ1-1; D possibly corresponds to TRBD1 (6 bases). CDR3 length: 16 amino acids. Germline CDR1 is LGHNA and CDR2 is YSLEER. Deletions cut 1 base from V and 10 bases from J, with 22 bases between. The CDR3 loop reads CASSQGQESYPGGAFL. In nucleotides, the CDR3 is TGCGCCAGCAGCCAAGGACAGGAAAGTTATCCTGGAGGAGCTTTCCTT.

The gene calls are TRBV11-2 and TRBJ1-3; a weak D match, TRBD1 (6 bases). Trimming took 5 bases from V and 4 from J, leaving 24 bases between them. Germline-derived CDR1 and CDR2 are SGHAT and FQNNGV. The CDR3 extends over 18 amino acids. The CDR3 sequence: CASSAGTRRPLGGNTIYF. The CDR3 DNA follows: TGTGCCAGCAGCGCCGGGACAAGGCGCCCTCTCGGCGGAAACACCATATATTTT.